The 15 T cell receptor beta chains given below trace back to one sample, sequenced in a study of blood T cell repertoires in COVID-19. Produced via immunoSEQ multiplex PCR; TCRdb's table is partial and in-frame only. Of about 180,000 clones in the sample, 88% were seen once. Material: PBMCs or T cells enriched from blood (not recorded which). The source is a woman aged 18-29 years who had recovered from COVID-19.

The CDR3 nucleotides are TGTGCCAGCAGAGGCCCAGGCTACTATGGCTACACCTTC. Protein product: CASRGPGYYGYTF. V is TRBV28 and J is TRBJ1-2; no clear D gene. The CDR3 spans 13 residues. V lost 6 bases, J lost 3 bases, and 11 bases lay in between. The germline gives CDR1 MDHEN, CDR2 SYDVKM.

V gene TRBV7-9 combines with J gene TRBJ1-3, with D unresolved. The ends were cut back, 1 base at V and 1 base at J, with 5 bases in the middle. The CDR3 length is 14 residues. Per the germline V gene, CDR1 is SEHNR and CDR2 is FQNEAQ (reference sequence). The CDR3 loop is CASSLVVSGNTIYF. CDR3 sequence (DNA): TGTGCCAGCAGCTTAGTAGTGTCTGGAAACACCATATATTTT.

The rearrangement links TRBV25-1 to TRBJ2-7; D is perhaps TRBD2 (5 bases). Trimming cost V 8 bases and J 6 bases, with 14 bases left between them. The V gene's germline CDR1 is MGHDK and CDR2 SYGVNS. CDR3 length: 12 residues. The CDR3 reads CASGWTGGEQYF. CDR3 bases: TGTGCCAGCGGATGGACCGGAGGCGAGCAGTACTTC.

This chain joins TRBV29-1 and TRBJ2-5; D unresolved. Germline CDR1 and CDR2: SQVTM and ANQGSEA. The V gene lost 3 bases and the J gene lost 4 bases, with 9 bases spanning the gap. The CDR3 has 12 residues. CDR3 amino acids: CSVEESRETQYF. CDR3 nucleotide sequence: TGCAGCGTTGAGGAGAGTCGAGAGACCCAGTACTTC.

This chain links TRBV24-1 with TRBJ1-5, with D perhaps TRBD1 (5 bases). Germline CDR1 reads KGHDR; CDR2 reads SFDVKD. Between the trimmed V and J ends, which lost 12 bases and 3 bases, there was a span of 11 bases. The CDR3 consists of 12 residues. CDR3 DNA: TGTGCCGCATCAGGGCTCAATCAGCCCCAGCATTTT. Amino acids: CAASGLNQPQHF.

The chain combines TRBV18 with TRBJ2-3; D possibly corresponds to TRBD2 (6 bases). V lost 6 bases to trimming and J lost 0 bases, with 16 bases between them. The CDR3 length is 16 residues. CDR1 is KGHSH, CDR2 LQKENI, per germline. The CDR3 bases are TGTGCCAGCTCGCCTACGGGGGTATCCAGCACAGATACGCAGTATTTT. It yields the protein CASSPTGVSSTDTQYF.

Only one count was recorded for this clone. The rearrangement links TRBV28 to TRBJ1-2; 8 bases line up with TRBD1. The V segment lost 5 bases and the J segment 8 bases; nucleotides outside the gene matches: 10. Per germline, CDR1 MDHEN and CDR2 SYDVKM. The CDR3 extends over 14 amino acids. CDR3: CASSNPAGGAGYTF. CDR3 nucleotide sequence: TGTGCCAGCAGTAATCCGGCAGGGGGCGCCGGCTACACCTTC.

The J gene is TRBJ2-5, the V gene TRBV5-1, with a tentative D call TRBD2 (5 bases). This CDR3 comprises 15 residues. Germline loops: CDR1 SGHRS, CDR2 YFSETQ. Trimming removed 3 bases at V and 1 base at J, with 13 bases between. Here the CDR3 reads CASSWNLGIQETQYF. The CDR3 DNA reads as TGCGCCAGCAGCTGGAATCTCGGGATCCAAGAGACCCAGTACTTC.

The rearrangement links TRBV6-2 or TRBV6-3 to TRBJ2-5, with TRBD2 matching 9 bases. Germline V gives CDR1 MNHEY, CDR2 SVGEGT. The CDR3 has 17 residues. V gave up 2 bases and J gave up 1 base; unmatched junction bases: 8. CDR3 nucleotide sequence: TGTGCCAGCAGTTACCTCTTCGCGGGAGGGATCCAAGAGACCCAGTACTTC. This gives the protein CASSYLFAGGIQETQYF.

This chain uses TRBV5-1 with TRBJ1-1, with TRBD1 matching 8 bases. After removal of 4 bases from V and 3 bases from J, the junction contained 8 bases not matched to a gene. This CDR3 has 15 amino acids. The germline V gene has CDR1 SGHRS and CDR2 YFSETQ. The CDR3 is CASSSELTGDTEAFF. The DNA of the CDR3 is TGCGCCAGCAGCAGCGAATTGACAGGGGACACTGAAGCTTTCTTT.

This sequence joins TRBV14 and TRBJ1-1; the match to TRBD1 covers 9 bases. The ends lost 0 bases at V and 1 base at J; junction bases unmatched: 15. The CDR3 has 20 residues. Germline CDR1 SGHDN, CDR2 FVKESK. The CDR3 DNA sequence: TGTGCCAGCAGCCAAGATGGGGGGGTAACACCGGGACAGGGGAACACTGAAGCTTTCTTT. It codes for CASSQDGGVTPGQGNTEAFF.

This chain links TRBV6-2 or TRBV6-3 with TRBJ2-5, with D possibly matching TRBD1 (5 bases). The CDR3 spans 14 residues. With 6 bases removed from V and 1 base from J, the gap between germline ends came to 12 bases. Germline assignment: CDR1 MNHEY and CDR2 SVGEGT. The CDR3 reads CASSRPGPQETQYF. In nucleotides, the CDR3 is TGTGCCAGCAGCAGGCCAGGGCCCCAAGAGACCCAGTACTTC.

This chain uses TRBV6-5 with TRBJ1-5, with D unresolved. This CDR3 has 13 amino acids. Germline V gene lookup returns CDR1 MNHEY and CDR2 SVGAGI. Trimming cost V 10 bases and J 3 bases, with 13 bases left between them. CDR3 region: CATLGAINQPQHF. Written as DNA, the CDR3 is TGTGCCACCCTTGGAGCTATCAATCAGCCCCAGCATTTT.

This clone was counted ten times or more. The rearrangement links TRBV5-1 to TRBJ2-3; tentatively, D is TRBD1 (5 bases). This CDR3 has 13 residues. CDR1 SGHRS and CDR2 YFSETQ come from the germline V gene. Trimming took 9 bases from V and 2 from J, leaving 13 bases between them. The DNA for the CDR3 is TGCGCCATCCCAAGACAGTCCACAGATACGCAGTATTTT. This gives the protein CAIPRQSTDTQYF.

The CDR3 DNA follows: TGCGCCAGCAGTCGCAAATCGGCACGGGACAGGGAGTTTAGGGGGGAGCTGTTTTTT. Translation: CASSRKSARDREFRGELFF. This chain uses TRBV23-1 with TRBJ2-2, with 9 positions matching TRBD1. TRBV23-1 is given ORF status, its function remaining uncertain. The CDR3 spans 19 residues. The V gene end was trimmed by 4 bases and the J gene end by 8 bases; junction bases not matched to a gene: 20.